The present entry profiles one T cell receptor (beta chain) with its context. The germline V gene encodes CDR1 MDHEN and CDR2 SYDVKM. The V gene lost 8 bases and the J gene lost 6 bases, with 14 bases spanning the gap. This CDR3 is built from 13 residues. It was during active infection that Seattle patients were enrolled and then longitudinally followed. Some clones are missing from TCRdb's copy, which holds only in-frame ones; the method was immunoSEQ multiplex PCR. The sample has around 310,000 clones; roughly 90% are singletons. The record originates from a study of blood T cell repertoires in COVID-19. About the study: COVID-19 samples from acute and convalescent phases originated in the United States, Italy and Spain. PBMCs, B-cell-depleted T cells, or T cells were the source of the cDNA or gDNA that made up the material.

The chain combines TRBV28 with TRBJ1-5; D is perhaps TRBD1 (5 bases). Sequenced: peripheral blood. The clonotype was recovered from a woman in her 40s with COVID-19, enrolled during active disease. CDR3 bases: TGTGCCAGCGACGGCCTGGGGGGTCAGCCCCAGCATTTT. It yields the protein CASDGLGGQPQHF.